This T cell receptor beta chain was recorded in a study of OX40 agonist ivuxolimab in advanced cancers. Whole-study findings and limits: Researchers did not determine the expanded peripheral T cells' antigen specificity. At doses 0.1 to 3.0 mg/kg, CD4+ and CD8+ clones expanded. Low normalized clonal expansion also occurred in some nonresponding patients.

Germline CDR1 MGHRA, CDR2 YSYEKL. The length of the CDR3 is 15 residues. The V end lost 1 base, the J end lost 0 bases, and 10 bases lay between the germline ends. Assay used: immunoSEQ multiplex PCR; TCRdb lists only in-frame clones, some missing. Among about 25,000 clones listed, approximately 86% were seen once. As concerns this clone: Its target is not known.

The receptor comes from an adult with an advanced solid tumor such as melanoma, head and neck, liver or kidney cancer. This material consisted of CD4+ or CD8+ T cells sorted from blood, taken in a trial of the OX40 agonist ivuxolimab. The chain couples TRBV4-1 to TRBJ2-7, with D perhaps given as TRBD1 or TRBD2 (5 bases each). The CDR3 DNA follows: TGCGCCAGCAGCCAAGGGGACGCCTACTCCTACGAGCAGTACTTC. Its translation is CASSQGDAYSYEQYF.